The 20 T cell receptor beta chains presented below share a single source sample, sequenced in a study of blood T cells in healthy people across ages. Together with a sample-barcoded 5' primer, a J-beta primer mix was included in a second PCR lasting roughly 6 to 12 cycles. TCRdb called the 5' RACE reads again in MiXCR, with one record for every CDR3 protein. Here the sample spans 710,000 or so distinct CDR3 sequences, roughly 32% being singletons. Sequencing was performed on blood. The receptor source for this set is an elderly woman in good health.

This clonotype was seen many times. This chain uses TRBV6-5 with TRBJ2-5; 13 bases are a match to TRBD2. Germline V gene sequence: CDR1 MNHEY, CDR2 SVGAGI. The V segment lost 6 bases and the J segment 7 bases; nucleotides outside the gene matches: 11. CDR3 length equals 16 residues. CDR3: CASSPRGTSGARTQYF. CDR3 nucleotide sequence: TGTGCCAGCAGCCCGAGGGGGACTAGCGGGGCGCGGACCCAGTACTTC.

This clonotype showed up just a few times. In nucleotides, the CDR3 is TGCAGTGCTAGAGAGACTACCAAGGTAGGACAGCTGAACACTGAAGCTTTCTTT. Translating it yields CSARETTKVGQLNTEAFF. V gene TRBV20-1 combines with J gene TRBJ1-1; D possibly corresponds to TRBD1 (6 bases). This CDR3 comprises 18 residues. Germline CDR1 is DFQATT and CDR2 is SNEGSKA (reference sequence). With 0 bases removed from V and 0 bases from J, the gap between germline ends came to 20 bases.

This clonotype was seen many times. The chain couples TRBV6-2 or TRBV6-3 to TRBJ2-3, with 7 bases identical to TRBD2. The CDR3 spans 13 residues. Germline V CDR1 and CDR2: MNHEY, SVGEGT. Losses at the gene ends were 7 bases for V and 6 bases for J; bases not matched to a gene: 7. Here the CDR3 DNA reads TGTGCCAGCAACGAACTAGCGAGGGATACGCAGTATTTT. Protein product: CASNELARDTQYF.

This rearrangement joins TRBV20-1 to TRBJ2-7, with no clear D. The end of the DNA fits TRBJ2-5 better, so the J call may be wrong. The germline gives CDR1 DFQATT, CDR2 SNEGSKA (reference sequence). This CDR3 is 15 amino acids long. DNA of the CDR3: TGCAGTGCTAGGCCGTCGCAGGAAGGCCGAGAGACCCAGTACTTC. Amino acids: CSARPSQEGRETQYF.

This clonotype was counted only a few times. V usage is TRBV7-2 and J usage is TRBJ1-3; 8 bases map to TRBD1. Trimming cost V 3 bases and J 2 bases; bases outside gene matches: 6. The CDR3 has 16 residues. Germline CDR1 is SGHTA and CDR2 is FQGNSA. In DNA form, the CDR3 reads TGTGCCAGCAGCTTTTACAGGGGGAGAGCTGGAAACACCATATATTTT. Protein sequence: CASSFYRGRAGNTIYF.

With regard to this clonotype: An end of the junction does not agree with germline; a read error may underlie this. The chain recombines TRBV12-3 or TRBV12-4 with TRBJ2-7, with D possibly TRBD2 on 6 matching bases. CDR3 length: 13 amino acids. The chain's CDR3 is CTSTAGRSYEQYF. The CDR3 DNA reads TGTACCAGCACGGCTGGGAGGTCCTACGAGCAGTACTTC.

In regard to this clonotype: One base away lies a much larger clone, so this may be a sequencing read error. The V gene is TRBV12-3 or TRBV12-4, the J gene TRBJ1-6; D is ambiguous. The CDR3 spans 14 residues. CDR3 DNA: TGTGCCAGCAGGTTAGAATTTGGTAATTCACCCCTCCACTTT. Protein product: CASRLEFGNSPLHF.

The chain has TRBV6-1 and TRBJ1-5, with 7 bases fitting TRBD1. The CDR3 runs to 14 residues. Unmatched junction bases numbered 6, after V lost 4 bases and J lost 6 bases. The germline CDR1 and CDR2 sequences are MNHNS and SASEGT. CDR3 sequence: CASSATGKGQPQHF. The CDR3 DNA is TGTGCCAGCAGTGCGACAGGGAAGGGTCAGCCCCAGCATTTT.

In this sample, this clonotype turned up many times. J is TRBJ2-1 and V is TRBV5-1; 7 positions match TRBD2. This CDR3 has 16 residues. Trimming cost V 4 bases and J 7 bases; bases outside gene matches: 14. Germline V gene sequence: CDR1 SGHRS, CDR2 YFSETQ. CDR3: CASSRSLGAGENEQFF. The CDR3 DNA is TGCGCCAGCAGCCGTTCCCTGGGTGCGGGAGAAAATGAGCAGTTCTTC.

Regarding this clonotype: This sequence may be a read error, since a much larger clone differs from it by one base. The CDR3, as DNA: TGTGCCACCAGTGGGGGACAGGCGTACTACAATGAGCAGTTCTTC. Its protein is CATSGGQAYYNEQFF. The chain recombines TRBV24-1 with TRBJ2-1; 8 positions match TRBD1. After removal of 5 bases from V and 3 bases from J, the junction contained 5 bases not matched to a gene. Germline V lookup: CDR1 KGHDR, CDR2 SFDVKD. This CDR3 has 15 amino acids.

The V and J genes are TRBV2 and TRBJ1-4; TRBD1 might be the D (5 bases). Germline CDR1 SNHLY, CDR2 FYNNEI. The CDR3 consists of 16 residues. Between the trimmed V and J ends, which lost 1 base and 7 bases, there was a span of 16 bases. CDR3 loop: CASSEDRDLRSEKLFF. The CDR3 nucleotides are TGTGCCAGCAGTGAAGATAGGGACCTAAGAAGTGAAAAACTGTTTTTT.

The chain has TRBV28 and TRBJ2-7, with no clear D. Germline lookup yields CDR1 MDHEN and CDR2 SYDVKM. V gave up 8 bases and J gave up 4 bases, with 18 bases separating them. The CDR3 is made up of 14 amino acids. Here the CDR3 reads CASEPSGVDYEQYF. CDR3 coding DNA: TGTGCCAGCGAGCCCTCAGGAGTTGATTACGAGCAGTACTTC.

Regarding this clonotype: A much larger clone lies one base from this, so it may be a read error. V and J are TRBV30 and TRBJ2-7; D unresolved. This CDR3 contains 12 residues. CDR1 is GTSNPN and CDR2 is SVGIG in the germline V gene (reference sequence). The V end lost 5 bases, the J end lost 3 bases, and 11 bases lay between the germline ends. The CDR3 here is CAWGDGYYEQYF. The DNA for the CDR3 is TGTGCCTGGGGAGACGGGTACTACGAGCAGTACTTC.

The V and J genes are TRBV5-1 and TRBJ2-3, with TRBD2 matching 10 bases. The J segment lost 2 bases and the V segment lost 4 bases, leaving 7 bases of the junction unmatched. This CDR3 comprises 16 residues. Germline values: CDR1 SGHRS, CDR2 YFSETQ. The CDR3 loop is CASSSGLADLTDTQYF. In nucleotides, the CDR3 is TGCGCCAGCAGCAGTGGACTAGCGGACCTCACAGATACGCAGTATTTT.

This clonotype was seen once. The CDR3, as DNA: TGTGCCAGCAGCCTAGTTTTCGCCGGGGAGCTGTTTTTT. Protein product: CASSLVFAGELFF. The chain uses TRBV7-2 and TRBJ2-2; D gene uncertain. Trimming took 5 bases from V and 6 from J, leaving 10 bases between them. CDR1 and CDR2 (germline): SGHTA, FQGNSA. CDR3 length: 13 residues.

The chain employs TRBV7-2 and TRBJ2-3, with TRBD1 identical over 9 bases. Trimming at V came to 5 bases and at J to 9 bases, leaving 9 bases not matched to a gene. The CDR3 consists of 14 residues. Germline V CDR1 and CDR2: SGHTA, FQGNSA. CDR3 residues: CASSETGTGLTQYF. CDR3 DNA: TGTGCCAGCAGCGAGACCGGGACAGGGTTAACGCAGTATTTT. The variable domain in full, completed from reference TRBV7-2 and TRBJ2-3, reads GAGVSQSPSNKVTEKGKDVELRCDPISGHTALYWYRQSLGQGLEFLIYFQGNSAPDKSGLPSDRFSAERTGGSVSTLTIQRTQQEDSAVYLCASSETGTGLTQYFGPGTRLTVL.

The J gene is TRBJ1-2, the V gene TRBV7-8; D is ambiguous. V was trimmed by 0 bases and J by 8 bases, leaving 7 bases between them. Looked up from germline, CDR1 is SGHVS and CDR2 is FQNEAQ. CDR3 length equals 12 residues. CDR3 DNA sequence: TGTGCCAGCAGCTTAGCTTACTGGGGCTACACCTTC. Amino acids: CASSLAYWGYTF.

This chain links TRBV6-2 or TRBV6-3 with TRBJ1-1; D not certain. From germline, CDR1 is MNHEY and CDR2 SVGEGT. The CDR3 covers 13 residues. V shed 5 bases and J shed 4 bases, with 11 bases lying between them. CDR3 DNA sequence: TGTGCCAGCAGTAATGAGGGCCGCACTGAAGCTTTCTTT. Translated, it gives CASSNEGRTEAFF.

This sequence joins TRBV24-1 and TRBJ2-2; D is ambiguous. The CDR3 is 14 amino acids. Trimming removed 9 bases from V and 2 bases from J, with 12 bases in between. The V gene's germline CDR1 is KGHDR and CDR2 SFDVKD. For the CDR3, the DNA is TGTGCCACCGGAAGGCATTCCAACACCGGGGAGCTGTTTTTT. Translating it yields CATGRHSNTGELFF.

This clonotype was found many times. This chain connects TRBV29-1 to TRBJ1-1, with TRBD1 matching 8 bases. Germline CDR1 is SQVTM and CDR2 is ANQGSEA. V was clipped by 5 bases and J by 4 bases; unmatched bases: 9. The CDR3 spans 14 residues. CDR3 bases: TGCAGCGTTACCCGGACAGGGTCCGGCACTGAAGCTTTCTTT. Protein: CSVTRTGSGTEAFF. The full variable domain, its missing parts supplied by reference TRBV29-1 and TRBJ1-1, is SAVISQKPSRDICQRGTSLTIQCQVDSQVTMMFWYRQQPGQSLTLIATANQGSEATYESGFVIDKFPISRPNLTFSTLTVSNMSPEDSSIYLCSVTRTGSGTEAFFGQGTRLTVV.